The 28 T cell receptor beta chains listed next were all sequenced from one sample in a study of blood T cell repertoires in COVID-19. TCRdb's copy holds only in-frame clones and misses some; the assay was immunoSEQ multiplex PCR. Among about 300,000 clones, 86% were seen once, and the ten largest hold 3.5% to 5%. Sequenced: PBMCs or T cells enriched from blood (not recorded which). The receptors come from a man between 25 and 39 years old who had recovered from COVID-19.

V usage is TRBV5-4 and J usage is TRBJ2-2; weak D call: TRBD2 (6 bases). Trimming removed 9 bases at V and 1 base at J, with 7 bases between. The CDR3 totals 12 residues. Per the germline V gene, CDR1 is SGHNT and CDR2 is YYREEE (reference sequence). CDR3 residues: CATGGNTGELFF. CDR3 in DNA: TGTGCCACCGGGGGGAACACCGGGGAGCTGTTTTTT. The full variable domain, in which reference TRBV5-4 and TRBJ2-2 provide the parts outside the CDR3, is ETGVTQSPTHLIKTRGQQVTLRCSSQSGHNTVSWYQQALGQGPQFIFQYYREEENGRGNFPPRFSGLQFPNYSSELNVNALELDDSALYLCATGGNTGELFFGEGSRLTVL.

About this clone: The sample contains more than one DNA sequence encoding this CDR3. The chain is built from TRBV5-1 and TRBJ1-1; unclear D gene. V lost 0 bases to trimming and J lost 1 base, with 7 bases between them. The germline gives CDR1 SGHRS, CDR2 YFSETQ. The CDR3 is 14 amino acids. The CDR3 sequence is CASSLDGRNTEAFF. The CDR3 nucleotides read TGCGCCAGCAGCTTGGATGGGCGGAACACTGAAGCTTTCTTT. Drawing the rest from reference TRBV5-1 and TRBJ1-1, the complete variable domain is KAGVTQTPRYLIKTRGQQVTLSCSPISGHRSVSWYQQTPGQGLQFLFEYFSETQRNKGNFPGRFSGRQFSNSRSEMNVSTLELGDSALYLCASSLDGRNTEAFFGQGTRLTVV.

There are a few counts of this clone. J is TRBJ1-2 and V is TRBV4-1, with D possibly TRBD1 on 6 matching bases. Germline loops: CDR1 MGHRA, CDR2 YSYEKL. The CDR3 sequence is 15 residues long. Trimming removed 0 bases from V and 3 bases from J, with 11 bases in between. CDR3 region: CASSQDPTGYYGYTF. The CDR3 bases are TGCGCCAGCAGCCAAGACCCAACAGGGTACTATGGCTACACCTTC.

The chain couples TRBV11-2 to TRBJ1-4; 7 positions match TRBD1. Germline V gene sequence: CDR1 SGHAT, CDR2 FQNNGV. The CDR3 loop spans 14 amino acids. V gave up 11 bases and J gave up 8 bases; unmatched junction bases: 14. The CDR3 nucleotides read TGTGCCGGACATCCTGACAGGGACGGAGAAAAACTGTTTTTT. Its translation is CAGHPDRDGEKLFF.

The chain links TRBV9 to TRBJ1-1, with D unclear. The CDR3 is made up of 13 amino acids. Germline assignment: CDR1 SGDLS and CDR2 YYNGEE. V was shortened by 3 bases and J by 1 base, with 7 bases between the two germline ends. The CDR3 is CASSGQANTEAFF. In DNA form, the CDR3 reads TGTGCCAGCAGCGGACAAGCGAACACTGAAGCTTTCTTT.

The rearrangement links TRBV4-2 to TRBJ1-5; D call uncertain. Trimming removed 0 bases from V and 0 bases from J, with 9 bases in between. This CDR3 has 16 residues. Germline V gene lookup returns CDR1 LGHNA and CDR2 YNFKEQ. DNA for the CDR3: TGTGCCAGCAGCCAAGATCTGCAGATTAGCAATCAGCCCCAGCATTTT. Amino acids: CASSQDLQISNQPQHF.

The chain is built from TRBV6-5 and TRBJ2-3; a weak D match, TRBD1 (6 bases). The V end was cut by 6 bases, the J end by 2 bases, with 15 bases between. From germline, CDR1 is MNHEY and CDR2 SVGAGI. This CDR3 has 15 amino acids. The CDR3 here is CASSMLRGFTDTQYF. CDR3 nucleotide sequence: TGTGCCAGCAGCATGCTTAGGGGGTTCACAGATACGCAGTATTTT.

The rearrangement uses TRBV28 and TRBJ1-1; no clear D. Germline V gene lookup returns CDR1 MDHEN and CDR2 SYDVKM. The germline V and J ends were trimmed by 7 bases and 7 bases, with 13 bases remaining between them. The CDR3 has 12 residues. The CDR3 sequence: CASTTQLGEAFF. DNA for the CDR3: TGTGCCAGCACCACCCAACTCGGTGAAGCTTTCTTT.

The chain employs TRBV7-2 and TRBJ1-2; D possibly corresponds to TRBD1 (6 bases). Trimming shortened V by 3 bases and J by 3 bases, and 11 bases separated the two germline ends. The CDR3 extends over 14 amino acids. The germline CDR1 and CDR2 sequences are SGHTA and FQGNSA. In DNA, the CDR3 is TGTGCCAGCAGCTTGACAGGCGGAGACTATGGCTACACCTTC. Protein sequence: CASSLTGGDYGYTF.

For this clone: Relative to the germline gene, one junction end is altered; a read error may explain this. The chain joins TRBV30 to TRBJ2-7; TRBD2 aligns across 11 bases. This CDR3 has 11 residues. Germline V gene lookup returns CDR1 GTSNPN and CDR2 SVGIG (reference sequence). This chain's CDR3 is CAWSVRLAGFF. CDR3 nucleotides: TGTGCCTGGAGTGTAAGACTAGCGGGGTTTTTC.

The CDR3 reads CASSQEGSPNFSYGYTF. CDR3 nucleotides: TGTGCCAGCAGCCAAGAGGGCAGCCCCAACTTCTCTTATGGCTACACCTTC. V and J are TRBV3-1 (or the pseudogene TRBV3-2) and TRBJ1-2, with unresolved D. V lost 0 bases and J lost 5, with 19 bases in between. CDR3 length equals 17 residues. Germline values: CDR1 LGHDT, CDR2 YNNKEL (reference sequence).

Worth noting for this clone: Other DNA variants within this sample encode the same CDR3. The chain recombines TRBV28 with TRBJ1-5; 7 nucleotides line up with TRBD1. Germline V gene lookup returns CDR1 MDHEN and CDR2 SYDVKM. The junction had 9 bases not matched to a gene; V was cut back by 6 bases and J by 7 bases. The CDR3 loop spans 14 amino acids. The CDR3 is CASSSRQGGQPQHF. The CDR3 nucleotides are TGTGCCAGCAGCTCACGACAGGGCGGGCAGCCCCAGCATTTT. The full variable domain, rest sourced from reference TRBV28 and TRBJ1-5, is DVKVTQSSRYLVKRTGEKVFLECVQDMDHENMFWYRQDPGLGLRLIYFSYDVKMKEKGDIPEGYSVSREKKERFSLILESASTNQTSMYLCASSSRQGGQPQHFGDGTRLSIL.

In DNA, the CDR3 is TGTGCCAGTTCCCTTGGCACGGGGGCCGGGGAGCTGTTTTTT. Amino acid sequence: CASSLGTGAGELFF. This chain links TRBV19 with TRBJ2-2, with D perhaps matching TRBD2 (6 bases). CDR3 length: 14 residues. The germline V gene encodes CDR1 LNHDA and CDR2 SQIVND (reference sequence). V was cut by 8 bases and J by 6 bases, with 16 bases left in between.

The V gene is TRBV27, the J gene TRBJ2-3; maybe TRBD1 (5 bases). The CDR3 has 14 amino acids. V was cut by 6 bases and J by 2 bases, with 12 bases left in between. CDR1 MNHEY and CDR2 SMNVEV come from the germline V gene (reference sequence). The CDR3 sequence is CASSPQVATDTQYF. CDR3 in DNA: TGTGCCAGCAGCCCACAGGTAGCCACAGATACGCAGTATTTT.

The CDR3 bases are TGTGCCTCCGGGACAGGGAGATACGAGCAGTACTTC. Amino acids: CASGTGRYEQYF. This sequence joins TRBV30 and TRBJ2-7; TRBD1 agrees at 9 bases. The CDR3 loop spans 12 amino acids. After removal of 7 bases from V and 4 bases from J, the junction contained 5 bases not matched to a gene. The germline gives CDR1 GTSNPN, CDR2 SVGIG (reference sequence).

This rearrangement joins TRBV7-8 to TRBJ1-5, with 7 bases that match TRBD1. CDR1 is SGHVS and CDR2 is FQNEAQ in the germline V gene. Trimming took 5 bases from V and 3 from J; bases not matched to a gene: 10. The CDR3 totals 16 residues. The CDR3 DNA is TGTGCCAGCAGCCGTACTAAGGGGACAGTCAATCAGCCCCAGCATTTT. Its translation is CASSRTKGTVNQPQHF.

The V gene is TRBV11-2, the J gene TRBJ1-1; possible D gene TRBD1, 5 bases. This CDR3 contains 15 residues. Germline V gene sequence: CDR1 SGHAT, CDR2 FQNNGV. V was pared by 1 base and J by 4 bases, with 13 bases between. The DNA for the CDR3 is TGTGCCAGCAGCTTAGTAAGATCTCAGGGCACTGAAGCTTTCTTT. As protein: CASSLVRSQGTEAFF.

This rearrangement joins TRBV30 to TRBJ2-3; tentatively, D is TRBD1 (5 bases). With 0 bases removed from V and 2 bases from J, the gap between germline ends came to 15 bases. The germline V gene encodes CDR1 GTSNPN and CDR2 SVGIG (reference sequence). The CDR3 length is 16 residues. The CDR3 bases are TGTGCCTGGAGTGTACGTGGGGCAGGGTCCACAGATACGCAGTATTTT. As protein: CAWSVRGAGSTDTQYF.

The rearrangement uses TRBV11-3 and TRBJ2-7; tentative D call: TRBD2 (6 bases). V gave up 3 bases and J gave up 2 bases, with 17 bases separating them. Germline V CDR1 and CDR2: SGHNT, YENEEA. CDR3 size: 16 residues. CDR3 DNA: TGTGCCAGCAGCTTCCCCCCTGCGGGGCAAACCTACGAGCAGTACTTC. This encodes CASSFPPAGQTYEQYF.

The genes are TRBV2 and TRBJ1-2; TRBD1 agrees at 9 bases. Trimming at V came to 6 bases and at J to 5 bases, leaving 7 bases not matched to a gene. Germline loops: CDR1 SNHLY, CDR2 FYNNEI. The CDR3 totals 14 residues. CDR3 bases: TGTGCCAGCAGCGAACAGGGGGCGCGGTATGGCTACACCTTC. The encoded protein is CASSEQGARYGYTF.

This clone was seen a single time. The rearrangement joins TRBV9 to TRBJ2-5, with TRBD2 identical over 11 bases. Germline CDR1 and CDR2: SGDLS and YYNGEE. V trimming: 0 bases; J trimming: 2 bases; junction bases outside the gene matches: 6. The CDR3 is 17 residues long. The DNA of the CDR3 is TGTGCCAGCAGCGTAGACCCTAGCGGGGGGTCACAAGAGACCCAGTACTTC. It yields the protein CASSVDPSGGSQETQYF.

V is TRBV27 and J is TRBJ1-2, with 7 bases fitting TRBD1. The CDR3 spans 14 residues. V trimming: 6 bases; J trimming: 8 bases; junction bases outside the gene matches: 12. Germline lookup yields CDR1 MNHEY and CDR2 SMNVEV (reference sequence). The CDR3 sequence: CASRRQGPEEGYTF. CDR3 DNA: TGTGCCAGCAGGCGACAGGGCCCGGAGGAGGGCTACACCTTC.

This clone appeared once. The rearrangement uses TRBV12-3 or TRBV12-4 and TRBJ2-1; D is unresolved. V was pared by 6 bases and J by 6 bases, with 12 bases between. The CDR3 has 13 amino acids. The DNA of the CDR3 is TGTGCCAGCAGACCCCCGGTCGGCAATGAGCAGTTCTTC. Translated, it gives CASRPPVGNEQFF.

The chain carries TRBV5-6 and TRBJ1-1; no clear D gene. Per the germline V gene, CDR1 is SGHDT and CDR2 is YYEEEE. V lost 0 bases, J lost 1 base, and 10 bases lay in between. CDR3 size: 15 residues. The CDR3 loop reads CASSLGTRGNTEAFF. The CDR3 DNA reads as TGTGCCAGCAGCTTGGGGACGCGGGGGAACACTGAAGCTTTCTTT.

This clone was detected only once. This chain joins TRBV7-2 and TRBJ1-6; D is undetermined. Germline V gene data show CDR1 as SGHTA and CDR2 as FQGNSA. CDR3 length: 13 residues. Trimming left V 2 bases short and J 11 bases short, with 10 bases between. The CDR3: CASSLMRRTPLHF. Written as DNA, the CDR3 is TGTGCCAGCAGCTTAATGAGGAGAACACCCCTCCACTTT.

V usage is TRBV5-5 and J usage is TRBJ1-6; D is perhaps TRBD1 (5 bases). This CDR3 comprises 14 residues. The germline V and J ends were trimmed by 4 bases and 5 bases, with 10 bases remaining between them. From germline, CDR1 is SGHKS and CDR2 YYEKEE (reference sequence). This CDR3 reads CASSPDTNNSPLHF. The CDR3 nucleotides read TGTGCCAGCAGCCCGGACACAAATAATTCACCCCTCCACTTT. Full variable domain (remainder filled in from reference TRBV5-5 and TRBJ1-6): DAGVTQSPTHLIKTRGQQVTLRCSPISGHKSVSWYQQVLGQGPQFIFQYYEKEERGRGNFPDRFSARQFPNYSSELNVNALLLGDSALYLCASSPDTNNSPLHFGNGTRLTVT.

The chain is built from TRBV27 and TRBJ1-4; maybe TRBD1 (6 bases). V lost 0 bases to trimming and J lost 8 bases, with 13 bases between them. CDR1 is MNHEY, CDR2 SMNVEV, per germline (reference sequence). The CDR3 loop spans 15 amino acids. CDR3 sequence: CASSLSSGVGEKLFF. For the CDR3, the DNA is TGTGCCAGCAGTTTATCGTCAGGGGTTGGAGAAAAACTGTTTTTT.

The J gene is TRBJ2-7, the V gene TRBV10-1; 8 bases agree with TRBD1. Germline CDR1 WNHNN, CDR2 SYGVQD (reference sequence). There are 14 residues in the CDR3. Trimming cost V 6 bases and J 7 bases; bases outside gene matches: 11. The CDR3 DNA sequence: TGCGCCAGCAGCCCGGGGCAGGGGGCTAGAGAGCAGTACTTC. Translation: CASSPGQGAREQYF.